The 28 T cell receptor beta chains below come from one sample, sequenced in a study of blood T cell repertoires in COVID-19. This table comes from immunoSEQ multiplex PCR, and its TCRdb copy is limited to in-frame clones, with some not included. The sample lists 200,000 to 250,000 clones; 70% to 90% were seen once. Input material: PBMCs or T cells enriched from blood (not recorded which). The receptors stem from a man aged 25 to 40 who had recovered from COVID-19.

This sequence joins TRBV10-3 and TRBJ1-6; possible D gene TRBD1, 5 bases. The V gene's germline CDR1 is ENHRY and CDR2 SYGVKD. Trimming stripped 7 bases from V and 8 bases from J, with 15 bases between. CDR3 length: 14 amino acids. CDR3 protein: CAITPDKIYSPLHF. For the CDR3, the DNA is TGTGCCATCACCCCGGACAAGATTTATTCACCCCTCCACTTT.

The chain employs TRBV29-1 and TRBJ2-2, with D perhaps TRBD1 (5 bases). Trimming removed 4 bases from V and 1 base from J, with 10 bases in between. This CDR3 has 14 amino acids. Germline values: CDR1 SQVTM, CDR2 ANQGSEA. The CDR3 coding sequence is TGCAGCGTTGGAGGACAAATGAACACCGGGGAGCTGTTTTTT. Translating it yields CSVGGQMNTGELFF.

To note about this clone: This same CDR3 is encoded by further DNA sequences in the sample. The genes are TRBV7-6 and TRBJ2-2; 7 bases fit TRBD2. V dropped 0 bases and J dropped 3; count of bases not matched to a gene: 1. The CDR3 is 15 amino acids. Germline lookup yields CDR1 SGHVS and CDR2 FNYEAQ. The chain's CDR3 is CASSLAGGYTGELFF. As DNA, the CDR3 is TGTGCCAGCAGCTTAGCGGGAGGGTACACCGGGGAGCTGTTTTTT.

V and J are TRBV9 and TRBJ1-2, with no clear D. The CDR3 covers 14 residues. Deletions cut 6 bases from V and 1 base from J, with 13 bases between. Germline V gene sequence: CDR1 SGDLS, CDR2 YYNGEE. CDR3: CASTPARGNYGYTF. For the CDR3, the DNA is TGTGCCAGCACCCCGGCACGGGGTAACTATGGCTACACCTTC. Supplemented by reference TRBV9 and TRBJ1-2, the full variable domain reads DSGVTQTPKHLITATGQRVTLRCSPRSGDLSVYWYQQSLDQGLQFLIQYYNGEERAKGNILERFSAQQFPDLHSELNLSSLELGDSALYFCASTPARGNYGYTFGSGTRLTVV.

V and J are TRBV28 and TRBJ2-7, with a tentative D call TRBD1 (6 bases). Germline V CDR1 and CDR2: MDHEN, SYDVKM. V lost 5 bases and J lost 0, with 20 bases in between. There are 17 residues in the CDR3. The CDR3 region has the DNA TGTGCCAGCAGTCAACCGACCAGGGGCAGGAGCTCCTACGAGCAGTACTTC. Protein: CASSQPTRGRSSYEQYF.

This chain links TRBV19 with TRBJ2-7, with a tentative D call TRBD2 (6 bases). The CDR3 runs 14 residues. The germline V gene encodes CDR1 LNHDA and CDR2 SQIVND (reference sequence). Trimming cost V 8 bases and J 2 bases, with 16 bases left between them. CDR3 sequence reads: CASRAGAGPYEQYF. CDR3 in DNA: TGTGCCAGTCGAGCCGGAGCGGGCCCCTACGAGCAGTACTTC.

This rearrangement joins TRBV5-1 to TRBJ1-1; a weak D match, TRBD1 (5 bases). This CDR3 contains 12 residues. Looked up from germline, CDR1 is SGHRS and CDR2 is YFSETQ. The ends were cut back, 2 bases at V and 4 bases at J, with 6 bases in the middle. The DNA of the CDR3 is TGCGCCAGCAGCTTAGGGGCCACTGAAGCTTTCTTT. It encodes CASSLGATEAFF.

This chain links TRBV10-2 with TRBJ2-5; no firm D call. The germline V gene encodes CDR1 WSHSY and CDR2 SAAADI. The CDR3 consists of 13 residues. Trimming took off 2 bases at V and 5 bases at J, with 9 bases between the two ends. This chain's CDR3 is CASSEAARETQYF. In DNA, the CDR3 is TGCGCCAGCAGTGAGGCGGCGCGGGAGACCCAGTACTTC.

V is TRBV5-1 and J is TRBJ2-1; 7 bases agree with TRBD2. From germline, CDR1 is SGHRS and CDR2 YFSETQ. The V and J ends lost 4 bases and 5 bases, in that order; junction bases with no gene match: 6. The CDR3 loop spans 14 amino acids. The DNA of the CDR3 is TGCGCCAGCAGCCGAGGACTAGACCACAATGAGCAGTTCTTC. Amino acid sequence: CASSRGLDHNEQFF.

This clone showed up just once. The CDR3 DNA reads TGTGCCAGCAGGCGGCAGGGGAACTTTGGGGAGCTGTTTTTT. Protein sequence: CASRRQGNFGELFF. The gene calls are TRBV27 and TRBJ2-2; tentative D call: TRBD1 (6 bases). Germline V lookup: CDR1 MNHEY, CDR2 SMNVEV (reference sequence). Trimming took 6 bases from V and 8 from J, leaving 16 bases between them. The CDR3 spans 14 residues.

The chain uses TRBV24-1 and TRBJ1-1; D ambiguous. Trimming cost V 0 bases and J 4 bases, with 23 bases left between them. Germline V CDR1 and CDR2: KGHDR, SFDVKD. The CDR3 totals 19 residues. The CDR3, as DNA: TGTGCCACCAGTGATTTGCAGTTTTTCAGGTTCTCCGCGAGCACTGAAGCTTTCTTT. The encoded protein is CATSDLQFFRFSASTEAFF.

This sequence joins TRBV10-2 and TRBJ1-4; D is unclear. Deletions cut 6 bases from V and 7 bases from J, with 15 bases between. The CDR3 is made up of 14 amino acids. The V gene's germline CDR1 is WSHSY and CDR2 SAAADI. The CDR3 nucleotides are TGCGCCAGCAGGCCGGAAGAACGGGGTGAAAAACTGTTTTTT. This codes for CASRPEERGEKLFF.

The chain carries TRBV28 and TRBJ2-7; 7 bases line up with TRBD1. Germline V gene sequence: CDR1 MDHEN, CDR2 SYDVKM. This CDR3 is built from 13 residues. V was pared by 9 bases and J by 0 bases, with 5 bases of the junction left unmatched. CDR3 sequence reads: CASRTGVSYEQYF. DNA of the CDR3: TGTGCCAGTAGGACAGGTGTCTCCTACGAGCAGTACTTC.

This clone appeared a single time. The sample contains more than one DNA sequence encoding this CDR3. As DNA, the CDR3 is TGTGCCAGCAGCTTAGGGACAGGCCCCTACGAGCAGTACTTC. Translated: CASSLGTGPYEQYF. This sequence joins TRBV7-2 and TRBJ2-7; 7 bases map to TRBD1. This CDR3 spans 14 amino acids. Germline lookup yields CDR1 SGHTA and CDR2 FQGNSA. Trimming removed 1 base from V and 2 bases from J; junction bases left unmatched: 2.

This clone occurred once. The chain employs TRBV2 and TRBJ1-2; no definite D call. The CDR3 is made up of 13 amino acids. CDR1 and CDR2 (germline): SNHLY, FYNNEI. V was cut by 4 bases and J by 0 bases, with 6 bases left in between. The CDR3 DNA sequence: TGTGCCAGCAGTGCGGGAGCTAACTATGGCTACACCTTC. This encodes CASSAGANYGYTF.

CDR3 loop: CASSQRSYSGNTIYF. The CDR3, as DNA: TGTGCCAGCAGCCAGAGATCCTACTCTGGAAACACCATATATTTT. This sequence joins TRBV7-8 and TRBJ1-3; D is unclear. Germline V gene data show CDR1 as SGHVS and CDR2 as FQNEAQ. The V end lost 5 bases, the J end lost 0 bases, and 11 bases lay between the germline ends. CDR3 size: 15 residues.

The chain employs TRBV28 and TRBJ2-3; TRBD2 agrees at 8 bases. J gave up 2 bases and V 5 bases, and 6 bases lay outside the gene matches. CDR1 and CDR2 (germline): MDHEN, SYDVKM. The CDR3 is 15 residues long. CDR3 amino acids: CASSTGTRITDTQYF. Written as DNA, the CDR3 is TGTGCCAGCAGTACCGGGACTAGGATCACAGATACGCAGTATTTT.

The chain uses TRBV2 and TRBJ2-1, with TRBD2 identical over 8 bases. V lost 5 bases to trimming and J lost 2 bases; unmatched junction nucleotides: 8. The CDR3 consists of 16 residues. Looked up from germline, CDR1 is SNHLY and CDR2 is FYNNEI. CDR3 sequence reads: CASSYLSGGAYNEQFF. The DNA for the CDR3 is TGTGCCAGCAGTTATCTATCGGGAGGGGCCTACAATGAGCAGTTCTTC.

V usage is TRBV4-3 and J usage is TRBJ1-3; no clear D gene. Trimming took 1 base from V and 0 from J, leaving 7 bases between them. Germline V gene sequence: CDR1 LGHNA, CDR2 YSLEER. The CDR3 is made up of 15 amino acids. In nucleotides, the CDR3 is TGCGCCAGCAGCCAAGGAGTGAGCTCTGGAAACACCATATATTTT. Translating it yields CASSQGVSSGNTIYF.

The chain couples TRBV5-1 to TRBJ2-4, with 12 bases matching TRBD2. The CDR3 sequence is 17 residues long. The V segment lost 4 bases and the J segment 0 bases; nucleotides outside the gene matches: 5. The germline CDR1 and CDR2 sequences are SGHRS and YFSETQ. The CDR3 reads CASSARTSGVAKNIQYF. The DNA for the CDR3 is TGCGCCAGCAGCGCGAGGACTAGCGGGGTAGCCAAAAACATTCAGTACTTC.

This clone was seen a handful of times. V usage is TRBV7-8 and J usage is TRBJ1-2, with D possibly matching TRBD1 (5 bases). V lost 1 base and J 5 bases, leaving 14 bases between the germline ends. Germline assignment: CDR1 SGHVS and CDR2 FQNEAQ. The CDR3 is 15 amino acids. The CDR3 protein is CASSLELTGIYGYTF. Here the CDR3 DNA reads TGTGCCAGCAGCTTAGAGTTAACAGGAATATATGGCTACACCTTC.

This chain joins TRBV5-4 and TRBJ1-2, with D unclear. This CDR3 is built from 16 residues. Per the germline V gene, CDR1 is SGHNT and CDR2 is YYREEE (reference sequence). The CDR3 DNA reads as TGTGCGGGTCAAGAGGCTTGCAGCCTTCCTCCGTGCTTCTACACCTTC. This sequence encodes CAGQEACSLPPCFYTF.

J is TRBJ1-5 and V is TRBV19, with D possibly being TRBD1 (6 bases). Trimming removed 2 bases at V and 6 bases at J, with 11 bases between. The CDR3 spans 14 residues. Germline CDR1 LNHDA, CDR2 SQIVND (reference sequence). The CDR3 region has the DNA TGTGCCAGTAGTATATTGACAGGCCCTCAGCCCCAGCATTTT. Its protein product is CASSILTGPQPQHF.

The chain combines TRBV6-1 with TRBJ2-5, with D possibly matching TRBD2 (5 bases). The germline V gene encodes CDR1 MNHNS and CDR2 SASEGT. V was clipped by 3 bases and J by 5 bases, with 7 bases between them. This CDR3 region has 12 residues. The chain's CDR3 is CASSEGVETQYF. The DNA of the CDR3 is TGTGCCAGCAGTGAGGGAGTGGAGACCCAGTACTTC.

The J gene is TRBJ1-2, the V gene TRBV7-9; 11 bases agree with TRBD1. This CDR3 is built from 14 residues. The V gene end was trimmed by 5 bases and the J gene end by 7 bases; junction bases not matched to a gene: 6. Germline loops: CDR1 SEHNR, CDR2 FQNEAQ (reference sequence). The CDR3, as DNA: TGTGCCAGCAGCGACCGGGACAGGGGGACTGGCTACACCTTC. This sequence encodes CASSDRDRGTGYTF.

This chain joins TRBV7-3 and TRBJ2-7; 9 bases fit TRBD1. The germline V gene has CDR1 SGHTA and CDR2 FQGTGA. The CDR3 has 15 amino acids. With 5 bases clipped from V and 3 bases from J, the junction kept 8 bases outside the gene matches. The CDR3 DNA follows: TGTGCCAGCAGCGGGGGGACAGGGAAGATCTACGAGCAGTACTTC. Protein: CASSGGTGKIYEQYF.

The genes are TRBV10-3 and TRBJ2-2, with D possibly matching TRBD1 (5 bases). Per the germline V gene, CDR1 is ENHRY and CDR2 is SYGVKD. The CDR3 sequence is 16 residues long. The V gene lost 0 bases and the J gene lost 5 bases, with 13 bases spanning the gap. CDR3 region: CAISESVGAATGELFF. The CDR3 nucleotides are TGTGCCATCAGTGAGTCGGTTGGGGCCGCTACCGGGGAGCTGTTTTTT.

The V gene is TRBV5-4, the J gene TRBJ2-5; D unresolved. Trimming cost V 2 bases and J 5 bases, with 7 bases left between them. Per germline, CDR1 SGHNT and CDR2 YYREEE (reference sequence). The CDR3 has 12 residues. The CDR3 region has the DNA TGTGCCAGCAGCTTTTATCGGGAGACCCAGTACTTC. It encodes CASSFYRETQYF.